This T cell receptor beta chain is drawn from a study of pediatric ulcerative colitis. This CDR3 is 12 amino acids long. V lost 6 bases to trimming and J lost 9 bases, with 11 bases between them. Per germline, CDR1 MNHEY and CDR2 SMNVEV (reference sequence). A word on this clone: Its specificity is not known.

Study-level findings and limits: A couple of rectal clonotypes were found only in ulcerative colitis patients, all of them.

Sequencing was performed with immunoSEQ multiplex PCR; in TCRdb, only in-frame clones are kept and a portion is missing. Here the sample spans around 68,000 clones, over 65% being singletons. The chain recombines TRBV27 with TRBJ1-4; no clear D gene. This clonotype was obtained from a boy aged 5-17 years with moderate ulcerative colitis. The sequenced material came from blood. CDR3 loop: CASSQTRQKLFF. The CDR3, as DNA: TGTGCCAGCAGCCAAACCAGACAAAAACTGTTTTTT.